The TCR beta chain under discussion was sequenced for a study of cytomegalovirus exposure and HLA in healthy donors. Looking at the study overall: An earlier analysis found roughly 110 million unique TCR beta sequences from approximately 190 million T cells. Regarding the study as a whole: For most TCR beta V segments, an earlier analysis put the productive rate at about 87% or about 30% of the time. The study listed about 150 cytomegalovirus-associated TCR beta chains.

The length of the CDR3 is 13 residues. Trimming removed 4 bases at V and 4 bases at J, with 10 bases between. Per the germline V gene, CDR1 is MGHRA and CDR2 is YSYEKL. 13 Jbeta primers and 60 Vbeta primers were used for the PCR. The table came from immunoSEQ multiplex PCR; TCRdb's copy has only in-frame clones and leaves some out. The sample holds over 250,000 clones, roughly two thirds seen once. This clone has just one count. Its antigen is currently unknown. The chain uses TRBV4-1 and TRBJ2-5, with D perhaps TRBD2 (5 bases). Input material: PBMCs. The source of this sequence is a female donor in good health and CMV-seronegative. CDR3 region: CASSRGPRETQYF. CDR3 nucleotides: TGCGCCAGCAGCCGCGGGCCCCGAGAGACCCAGTACTTC.